The TCR beta chain under discussion was sequenced for a study of early T cells in non-severe SARS-CoV-2 infection. Study context: The input, bulk RNA from unsorted whole blood, was sequenced, and chains were unpaired.

Individual cDNA molecules received unique molecular identifiers. Via MiXCR, TCRdb re-called the 5' RACE reads, giving one row per CDR3 protein. The sample has about 72,000 distinct CDR3 sequences, 9.1% seen once. This clonotype was recorded at least ten times. The antigen is not known. Trimming left V 8 bases short and J 7 bases short, with 11 bases between. CDR1 GTSNPN and CDR2 SVGIG come from the germline V gene (reference sequence). CDR3 size: 10 residues. The study's findings and limits: VDJdb-based annotation leaned toward anti-spike CD8 responses and missed private and CD4 specificities.

The sequenced sample was whole blood. This clonotype was sampled from an adult who was a healthcare worker with PCR-confirmed SARS-CoV-2 infection or an uninfected control (not recorded which). The J gene is TRBJ1-2, the V gene TRBV30; D is ambiguous. The CDR3: CAVRVGGYTF. The CDR3 nucleotides are TGTGCCGTCCGGGTTGGTGGCTACACCTTC.